The entry below describes one T cell receptor beta chain. The source of the sample is a study of identical twins. Unique molecular identifiers were present on the cDNA, and a universal primer site came from template switching. TCRdb re-analysed the 5' RACE reads in MiXCR, keeping a single row per CDR3 protein. Counted here are 430,000 or so distinct CDR3 sequences, roughly 26% occurring once; the ten biggest clones make up about 2.7%. The same sample was also studied in work on T cells expressing NK-cell markers. That source reports: Seven of eight sequenced donors tested HCMV-seropositive; one tested seronegative. The contribution of dominant NKG2C+ clonotypes to CD8+ T cells in six or seven donors was 1.0-7.0%. Among a few donors, these clonotypes also ranked first in the CD3+CD56-NKG2C+ fraction.

What was sequenced was CD4+ T cells sorted from blood. This TCR was sampled from a woman under 30 in good health.

The CDR3 DNA follows: TGCAGTGCTAGAAGCCTCGGACGCGACGAGCAGTACTTC. Amino acid sequence: CSARSLGRDEQYF. The rearrangement uses TRBV20-1 and TRBJ2-7; D call uncertain. This CDR3 is built from 13 residues. With 2 bases removed from V and 5 bases from J, the gap between germline ends came to 13 bases. CDR1 and CDR2 (germline): DFQATT, SNEGSKA (reference sequence).